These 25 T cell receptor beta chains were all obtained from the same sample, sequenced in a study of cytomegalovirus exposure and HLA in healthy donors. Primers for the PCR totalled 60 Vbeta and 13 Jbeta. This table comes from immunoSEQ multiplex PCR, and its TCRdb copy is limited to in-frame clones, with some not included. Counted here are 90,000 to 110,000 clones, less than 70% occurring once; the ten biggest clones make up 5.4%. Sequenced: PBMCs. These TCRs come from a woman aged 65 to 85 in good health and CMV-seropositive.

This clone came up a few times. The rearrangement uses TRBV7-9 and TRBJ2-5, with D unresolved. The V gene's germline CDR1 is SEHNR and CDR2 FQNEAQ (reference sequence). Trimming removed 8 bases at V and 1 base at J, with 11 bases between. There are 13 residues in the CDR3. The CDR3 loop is CASSLALQETQYF. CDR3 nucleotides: TGTGCCAGCTCCTTAGCTCTCCAAGAGACCCAGTACTTC.

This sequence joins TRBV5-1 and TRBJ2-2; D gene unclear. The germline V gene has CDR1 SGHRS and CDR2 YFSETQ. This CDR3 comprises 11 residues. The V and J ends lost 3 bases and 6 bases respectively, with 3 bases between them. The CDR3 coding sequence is TGCGCCAGCAGCTCGTCCGGGGAGCTGTTTTTT. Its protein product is CASSSSGELFF.

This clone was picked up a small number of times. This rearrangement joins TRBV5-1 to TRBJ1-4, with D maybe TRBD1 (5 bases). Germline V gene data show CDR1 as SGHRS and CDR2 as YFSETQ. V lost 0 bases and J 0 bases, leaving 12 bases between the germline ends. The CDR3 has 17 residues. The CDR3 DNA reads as TGCGCCAGCAGCTTGGCCGACAGTGGGACAACTAATGAAAAACTGTTTTTT. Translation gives CASSLADSGTTNEKLFF. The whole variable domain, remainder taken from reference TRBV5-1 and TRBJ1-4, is KAGVTQTPRYLIKTRGQQVTLSCSPISGHRSVSWYQQTPGQGLQFLFEYFSETQRNKGNFPGRFSGRQFSNSRSEMNVSTLELGDSALYLCASSLADSGTTNEKLFFGSGTQLSVL.

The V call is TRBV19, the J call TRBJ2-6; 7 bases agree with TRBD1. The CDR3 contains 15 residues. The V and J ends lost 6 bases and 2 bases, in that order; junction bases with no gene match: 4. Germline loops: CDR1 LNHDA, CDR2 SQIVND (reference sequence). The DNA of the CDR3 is TGTGCCAGTAGCCGACAGGGTGCTGGGGCCAACGTCCTGACTTTC. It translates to CASSRQGAGANVLTF.

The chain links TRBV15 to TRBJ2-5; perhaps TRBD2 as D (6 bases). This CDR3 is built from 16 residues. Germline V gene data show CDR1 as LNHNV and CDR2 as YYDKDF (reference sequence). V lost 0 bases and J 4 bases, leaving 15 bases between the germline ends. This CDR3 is CATSRDGGAGGETQYF. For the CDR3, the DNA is TGTGCCACCAGCAGAGATGGCGGGGCCGGGGGAGAGACCCAGTACTTC.

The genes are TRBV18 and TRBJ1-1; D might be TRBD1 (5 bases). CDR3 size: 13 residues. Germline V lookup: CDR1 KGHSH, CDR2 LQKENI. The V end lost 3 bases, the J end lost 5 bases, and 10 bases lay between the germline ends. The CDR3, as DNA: TGTGCCAGCTCACCCGGCAGGACAACTGAAGCTTTCTTT. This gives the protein CASSPGRTTEAFF. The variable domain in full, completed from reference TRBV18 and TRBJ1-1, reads NAGVMQNPRHLVRRRGQEARLRCSPMKGHSHVYWYRQLPEEGLKFMVYLQKENIIDESGMPKERFSAEFPKEGPSILRIQQVVRGDSAAYFCASSPGRTTEAFFGQGTRLTVV.

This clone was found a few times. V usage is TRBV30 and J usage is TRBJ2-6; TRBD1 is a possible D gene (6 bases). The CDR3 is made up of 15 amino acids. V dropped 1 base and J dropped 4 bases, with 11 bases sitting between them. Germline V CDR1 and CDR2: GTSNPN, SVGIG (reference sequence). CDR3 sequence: CAWSAGATGANVLTF. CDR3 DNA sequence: TGTGCCTGGAGTGCAGGGGCGACCGGGGCCAACGTCCTGACTTTC. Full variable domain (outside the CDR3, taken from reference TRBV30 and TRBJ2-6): SQTIHQWPATLVQPVGSPLSLECTVEGTSNPNLYWYRQAAGRGLQLLFYSVGIGQISSEVPQNLSASRPQDRQFILSSKKLLLSDSGFYLCAWSAGATGANVLTFGAGSRLTVL.

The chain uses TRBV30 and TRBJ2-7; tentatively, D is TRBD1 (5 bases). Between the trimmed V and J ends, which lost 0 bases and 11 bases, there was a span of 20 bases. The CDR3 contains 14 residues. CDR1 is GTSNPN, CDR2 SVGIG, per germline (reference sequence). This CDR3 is CAWSVFQGTILKYF. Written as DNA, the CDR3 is TGTGCCTGGAGTGTGTTTCAGGGAACCATCTTGAAGTACTTC.

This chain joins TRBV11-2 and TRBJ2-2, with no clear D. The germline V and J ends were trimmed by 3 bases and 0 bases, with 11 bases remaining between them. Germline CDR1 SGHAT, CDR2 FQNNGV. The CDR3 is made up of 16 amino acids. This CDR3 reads CASSFTHLANTGELFF. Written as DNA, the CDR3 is TGTGCCAGCAGCTTCACTCATCTCGCGAACACCGGGGAGCTGTTTTTT.

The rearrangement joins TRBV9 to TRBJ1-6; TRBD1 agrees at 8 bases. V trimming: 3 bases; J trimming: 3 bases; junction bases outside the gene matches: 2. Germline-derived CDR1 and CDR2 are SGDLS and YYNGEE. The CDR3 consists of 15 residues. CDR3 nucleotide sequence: TGTGCCAGCAGCGCCGGACAGGGCTATAATTCACCCCTCCACTTT. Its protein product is CASSAGQGYNSPLHF.

CDR3 bases: TGTGCCAGCTCACAGGGGGTAGCTGAAGCTTTCTTT. Translated: CASSQGVAEAFF. V is TRBV18 and J is TRBJ1-1; D is possibly TRBD1 (6 bases). The CDR3 sequence is 12 residues long. Trimming shortened V by 4 bases and J by 6 bases, and 9 bases separated the two germline ends. Germline values: CDR1 KGHSH, CDR2 LQKENI.

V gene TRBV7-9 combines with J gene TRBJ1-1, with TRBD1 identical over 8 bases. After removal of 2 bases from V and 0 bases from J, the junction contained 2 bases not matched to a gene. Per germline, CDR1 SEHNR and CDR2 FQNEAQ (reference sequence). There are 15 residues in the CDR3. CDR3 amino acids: CASSLIRGLNTEAFF. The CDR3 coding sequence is TGTGCCAGCAGCTTAATCAGGGGGCTGAACACTGAAGCTTTCTTT.

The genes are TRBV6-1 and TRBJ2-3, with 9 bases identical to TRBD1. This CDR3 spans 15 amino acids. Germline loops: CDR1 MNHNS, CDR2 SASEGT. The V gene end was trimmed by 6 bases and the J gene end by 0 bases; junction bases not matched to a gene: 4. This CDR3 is CASRNRGLSTDTQYF. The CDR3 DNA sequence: TGTGCCAGCAGAAACAGGGGGCTAAGCACAGATACGCAGTATTTT.

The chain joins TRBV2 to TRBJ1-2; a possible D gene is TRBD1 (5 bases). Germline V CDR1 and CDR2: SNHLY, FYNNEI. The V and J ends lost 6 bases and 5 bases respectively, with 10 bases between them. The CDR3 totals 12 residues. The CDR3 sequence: CASRTEFYGYTF. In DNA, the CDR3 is TGTGCCAGCAGGACAGAATTTTATGGCTACACCTTC.

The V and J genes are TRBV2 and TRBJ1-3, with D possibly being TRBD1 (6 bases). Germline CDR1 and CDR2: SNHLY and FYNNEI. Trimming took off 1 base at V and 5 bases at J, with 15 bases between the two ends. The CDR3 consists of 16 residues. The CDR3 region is CASSEGGQAGRNTIYF. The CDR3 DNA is TGTGCCAGCAGTGAAGGGGGGCAGGCGGGCCGAAACACCATATATTTT.

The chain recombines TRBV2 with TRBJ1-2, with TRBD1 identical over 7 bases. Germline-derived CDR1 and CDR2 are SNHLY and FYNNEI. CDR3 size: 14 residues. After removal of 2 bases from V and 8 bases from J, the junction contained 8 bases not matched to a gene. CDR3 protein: CASSELQGRAGYTF. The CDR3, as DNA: TGTGCCAGCAGTGAACTACAGGGGCGGGCAGGCTACACCTTC.

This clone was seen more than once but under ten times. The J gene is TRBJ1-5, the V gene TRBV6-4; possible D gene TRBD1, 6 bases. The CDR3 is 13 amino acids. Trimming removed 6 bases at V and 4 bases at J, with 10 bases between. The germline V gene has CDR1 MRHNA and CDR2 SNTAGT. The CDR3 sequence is CASRVDRNQPQHF. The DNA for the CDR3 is TGTGCCAGCAGAGTCGACAGGAATCAGCCCCAGCATTTT.

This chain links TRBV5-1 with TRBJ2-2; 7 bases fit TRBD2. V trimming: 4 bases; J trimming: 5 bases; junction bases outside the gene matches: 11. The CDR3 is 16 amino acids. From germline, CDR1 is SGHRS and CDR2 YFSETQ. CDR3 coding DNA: TGCGCCAGCAGCCCAACCTACTCAGCGGGGACCGGGGAGCTGTTTTTT. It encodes CASSPTYSAGTGELFF.

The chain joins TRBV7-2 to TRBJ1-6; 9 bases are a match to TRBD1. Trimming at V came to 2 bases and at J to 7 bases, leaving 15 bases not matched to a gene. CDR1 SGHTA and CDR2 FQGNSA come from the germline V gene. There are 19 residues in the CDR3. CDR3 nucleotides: TGTGCCAGCAGCTTAATCCCTGGGTCCCTACAGGGGGCGAATTCACCCCTCCACTTT. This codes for CASSLIPGSLQGANSPLHF.

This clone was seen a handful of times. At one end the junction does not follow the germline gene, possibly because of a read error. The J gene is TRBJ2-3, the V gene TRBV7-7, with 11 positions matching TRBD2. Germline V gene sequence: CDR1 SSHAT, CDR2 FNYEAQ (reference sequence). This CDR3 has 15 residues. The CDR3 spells CASSFTSGGPDTQYF. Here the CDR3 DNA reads TGTGCTAGCAGCTTTACTAGCGGGGGACCAGATACGCAGTATTTT.

The CDR3 spells CASSILGDRANSPLHF. The DNA for the CDR3 is TGTGCCAGCAGTATACTCGGGGACAGGGCAAATTCACCCCTCCACTTT. This rearrangement joins TRBV6-6 to TRBJ1-6; 9 bases agree with TRBD1. Germline V gives CDR1 MNHNY, CDR2 SVGAGI (reference sequence). The V segment lost 5 bases and the J segment 7 bases; nucleotides outside the gene matches: 9. The CDR3 is made up of 16 amino acids.

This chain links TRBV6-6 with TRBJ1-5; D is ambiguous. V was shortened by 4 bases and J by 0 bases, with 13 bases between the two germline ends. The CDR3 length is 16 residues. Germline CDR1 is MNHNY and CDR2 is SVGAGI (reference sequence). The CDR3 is CASSSDLAYSNQPQHF. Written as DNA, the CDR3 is TGTGCCAGCAGTTCCGACTTAGCTTATAGCAATCAGCCCCAGCATTTT.

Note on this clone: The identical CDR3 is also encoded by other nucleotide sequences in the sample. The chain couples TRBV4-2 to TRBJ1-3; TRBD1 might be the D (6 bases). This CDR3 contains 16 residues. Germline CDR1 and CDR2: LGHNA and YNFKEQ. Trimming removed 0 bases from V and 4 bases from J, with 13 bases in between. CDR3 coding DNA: TGTGCCAGCAGCCAAGATAGCCAGGGGCTGGGAAACACCATATATTTT. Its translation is CASSQDSQGLGNTIYF.

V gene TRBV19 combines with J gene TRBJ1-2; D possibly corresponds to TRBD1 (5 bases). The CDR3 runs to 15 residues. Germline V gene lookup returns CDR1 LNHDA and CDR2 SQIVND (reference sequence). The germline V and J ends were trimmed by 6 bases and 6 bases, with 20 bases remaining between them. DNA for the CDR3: TGTGCCAGTAGACCTAGAGAGGGGAGGGTAAATGGCTACACCTTC. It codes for CASRPREGRVNGYTF.

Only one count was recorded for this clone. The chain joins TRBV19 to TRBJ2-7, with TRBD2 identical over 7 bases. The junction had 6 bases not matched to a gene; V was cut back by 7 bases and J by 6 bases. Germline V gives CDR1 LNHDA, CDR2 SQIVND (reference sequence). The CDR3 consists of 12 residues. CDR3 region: CASNSREGEQYF. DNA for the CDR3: TGTGCCAGTAATAGCAGGGAGGGCGAGCAGTACTTC.